These T cell receptor beta chains were read from a single sample in a study of blood T cell repertoires in COVID-19. TCRdb's copy holds only in-frame clones and misses some; the assay was immunoSEQ multiplex PCR. Of roughly 320,000 clones listed, more than 90% are singletons. The sequenced sample consisted of PBMCs or T cells enriched from blood (not recorded which). The source of these receptors is a woman under 40 who had been exposed to COVID-19. The CDR3 runs from the conserved cysteine through the conserved F or W. D genes are given only for firm matches. Size is omitted from some rows. Given values are once, few, many or a class for expanded clones.

d_gene	v_gene	j_gene	abundance	CDR3nt	CDR3aa
TRBD1	TRBV18	TRBJ1-5	NA	TGTGCCAGCTCACACTCCACAGGGGTTAGCAATCAGCCCCAGCATTTT	CASSHSTGVSNQPQHF
NA	TRBV2	TRBJ2-3	NA	TGTGCCAGCAGTGAAACCCTAGGAGGTAGCACAGATACGCAGTATTTT	CASSETLGGSTDTQYF
TRBD2	TRBV7-8	TRBJ2-3	NA	TGTGCCAGCACCTGGGGGAATGCGGGGGGGCCAGCAGATACGCAGTATTTT	CASTWGNAGGPADTQYF
NA	TRBV5-1	TRBJ2-1	NA	TGCGCCAGCAGCTTGGGGCCCGGGACTTCGGAACTCAATGAGCAGTTCTTC	CASSLGPGTSELNEQFF
NA	TRBV6-5	TRBJ1-1	NA	TGTGCCAGCAGTTACATGGAGGCTGAAGCTTTCTTT	CASSYMEAEAFF
TRBD1	TRBV2	TRBJ2-3	NA	TGTGCCAGCAGCCTTGACAGGGATAGCACAGATACGCAGTATTTT	CASSLDRDSTDTQYF
TRBD1	TRBV6-1	TRBJ2-1	NA	TGTGCCAGCAGTGGTAGGACAGGGGGCTCCTACAATGAGCAGTTCTTC	CASSGRTGGSYNEQFF
TRBD2	TRBV5-4	TRBJ2-1	NA	TGTGCCAGCAGCCCGCTCGGTAGCGGGGGGATAAACAATGAGCAGTTCTTC	CASSPLGSGGINNEQFF
NA	TRBV20-1	TRBJ2-3	once	TGCAGTGCTTACAGAGATACGCAGTATTTT	CSAYRDTQYF
NA	TRBV6-5	TRBJ1-2	NA	TGTGCCAGCCTCGGACGGGGTCGTGGCTACACCTTC	CASLGRGRGYTF
NA	TRBV7-8	TRBJ2-4	NA	TGTGCCAGCAGCTTAGCGCTAGGGAGATCAGCCAAAAACATTCAGTACTTC	CASSLALGRSAKNIQYF
NA	TRBV7-9	TRBJ1-1	once	TGTGCCAGCAGCTTAGCGCTTGACGGGGGGCGGGCTTTCTTT	CASSLALDGGRAFF
NA	TRBV21-1	TRBJ2-1	NA	TGTGCCAGCAGCAACTGGCTTTACAATGAGCAGTTCTTC	CASSNWLYNEQFF
NA	TRBV30	TRBJ1-4	NA	TGTGCCTGGAGTGTAAAATTGGGGCGTGAAAAACTGTTTTTT	CAWSVKLGREKLFF
NA	TRBV3-1/TRBV3-2	TRBJ1-1	NA	TGTGCCAGCAGCCAATACGGGGGAGGGAACACTGAAGCTTTCTTT	CASSQYGGGNTEAFF
NA	TRBV27	TRBJ2-7	NA	TGTGCCAGCAGTTACCAACAAACAGGGCCGGGCTACGAGCAGTACTTC	CASSYQQTGPGYEQYF
NA	TRBV6-1	TRBJ1-2	NA	TGTGCCAGCAGTGAAGGGCGGGGAAACTATGGCTACACCTTC	CASSEGRGNYGYTF
NA	TRBV11-2	TRBJ2-7	NA	TGTGCCAGCAGCCCAGGACGGGGAGCCTACGAGCAGTACTTC	CASSPGRGAYEQYF
TRBD1	TRBV5-1	TRBJ1-2	NA	TGCGCCAGCAGCTCGACCGGGACAGGGGCTGGCTACACCTTC	CASSSTGTGAGYTF
NA	TRBV7-9	TRBJ1-1	NA	TGTGCCAGCAACCGAGCCGCGAACACTGAAGCTTTCTTT	CASNRAANTEAFF
NA	TRBV9	TRBJ1-2	NA	TGTGCCAGCAGCGACCAGGGATGGGACTATGGCTACACCTTC	CASSDQGWDYGYTF
TRBD2	TRBV18	TRBJ2-1	NA	TGTGCCAGCTCACCGAGCGGGGGGGCCGGCAATGAGCAGTTCTTC	CASSPSGGAGNEQFF
TRBD1	TRBV5-1	TRBJ1-2	once	TGCGCCAGCAGCCCGACGGACAGGGGAGGGTATGGCTACACCTTC	CASSPTDRGGYGYTF
TRBD1	TRBV19	TRBJ2-1	NA	TGTGCCAGTAGTATAGAGGACAGGCTCTACAATGAGCAGTTCTTC	CASSIEDRLYNEQFF
NA	TRBV7-2	TRBJ2-7	NA	TGTGCCAGCAGCTTGGGGACTCCCTACGAGCAGTACTTC	CASSLGTPYEQYF
TRBD1	TRBV27	TRBJ1-4	NA	TGTGCCAGCAGCCCGGACAGGATTTTAAATGAAAAACTGTTTTTT	CASSPDRILNEKLFF
NA	TRBV2	TRBJ2-5	NA	TGTGCCAGCAGTAGCCTAGGAACCCAGTACTTC	CASSSLGTQYF
TRBD1	TRBV18	TRBJ1-2	NA	TGTGCCAGCTCACCGGGACAGGCCATCTATGGCTACACCTTC	CASSPGQAIYGYTF
NA	TRBV3-1/TRBV3-2	TRBJ1-3	NA	TGTGCCAGCATCTCAGCTAGCTCTGGAAACACCATATATTTT	CASISASSGNTIYF
NA	TRBV5-4	TRBJ2-5	NA	TGTGCCAGCACCAGGGCGGCGCAAGAGACCCAGTACTTC	CASTRAAQETQYF
TRBD1	TRBV12-3/TRBV12-4	TRBJ1-1	NA	TGTGCCAGCACCCAAACAGGGGGCGAAGCTTTCTTT	CASTQTGGEAFF
TRBD2	TRBV2	TRBJ2-3	NA	TGTGCCAGCAGCCCCAGGGCCGGACTAGCGACAGATACGCAGTATTTT	CASSPRAGLATDTQYF
TRBD1	TRBV3-1/TRBV3-2	TRBJ1-4	once	TGTGCCAGCAGCCCCGGACAGGTCTCAACTAATGAAAAACTGTTTTTT	CASSPGQVSTNEKLFF